The TCR beta chain described here comes from a study of T-cell memory formation after mild COVID-19. Study results and caveats: The pre-infection memory compartment contained some responding clones, suggesting cross-reactive memory joined. Clones shrinking from day 15 to 85 showed even CD4/CD8 mixes; later expanders tilted CD4+.

Via MiXCR, TCRdb re-called the 5' RACE reads, giving one row per CDR3 protein. The data contain approximately 180,000 distinct CDR3 sequences, roughly 17% of them singletons. Germline-derived CDR1 and CDR2 are MGHDK and SYGVNS. V shed 3 bases and J 7 bases; nucleotides not matched to a gene: 14. The CDR3 spans 18 residues. Concerning this clonotype: Its cognate antigen is unknown.

This TCR was sampled from an adult woman who had mild COVID-19 (a few samples of this study predate the infection). Cell type and time point are not known. Specimen: PBMCs or a T cell subset sorted from them (not recorded which). The chain joins TRBV25-1 to TRBJ2-1; 11 positions match TRBD2. As DNA, the CDR3 is TGTGCCAGCAGTGACCCCCCTGGGAATAGCGGGAGGGGGAATGAGCAGTTCTTC. As protein: CASSDPPGNSGRGNEQFF.